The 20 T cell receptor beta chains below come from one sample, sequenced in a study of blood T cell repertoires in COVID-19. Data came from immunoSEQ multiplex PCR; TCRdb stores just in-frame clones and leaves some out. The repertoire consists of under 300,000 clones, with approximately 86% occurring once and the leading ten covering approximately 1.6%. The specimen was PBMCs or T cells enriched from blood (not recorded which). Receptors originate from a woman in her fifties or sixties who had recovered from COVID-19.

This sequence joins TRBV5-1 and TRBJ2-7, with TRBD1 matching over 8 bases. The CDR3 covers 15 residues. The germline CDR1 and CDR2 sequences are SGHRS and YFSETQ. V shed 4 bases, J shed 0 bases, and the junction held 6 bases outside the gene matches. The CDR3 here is CASSADRVPSYEQYF. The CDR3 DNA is TGCGCCAGCAGCGCGGACAGGGTGCCCTCCTACGAGCAGTACTTC.

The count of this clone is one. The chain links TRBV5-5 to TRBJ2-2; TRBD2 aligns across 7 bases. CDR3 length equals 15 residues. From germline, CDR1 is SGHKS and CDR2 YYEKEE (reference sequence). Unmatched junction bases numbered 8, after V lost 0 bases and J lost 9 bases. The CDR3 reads CASSLEASGNRELFF. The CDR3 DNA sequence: TGTGCCAGCAGCTTGGAGGCTAGCGGTAACCGGGAGCTGTTTTTT.

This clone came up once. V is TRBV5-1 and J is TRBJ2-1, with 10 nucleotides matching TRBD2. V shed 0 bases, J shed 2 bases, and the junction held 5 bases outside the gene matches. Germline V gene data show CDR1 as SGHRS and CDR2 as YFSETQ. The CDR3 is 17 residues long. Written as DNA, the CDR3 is TGCGCCAGCAGCTTGGGGCCAACTAGCGGGACCTACAATGAGCAGTTCTTC. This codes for CASSLGPTSGTYNEQFF.

The CDR3 DNA follows: TGTGCCAGCAGCGGATTCACAGCCTACGAGCAGTACTTC. This gives the protein CASSGFTAYEQYF. The gene calls are TRBV7-9 and TRBJ2-7, with D unresolved. The CDR3 is 13 residues long. The germline V and J ends were trimmed by 5 bases and 2 bases, with 10 bases remaining between them. Per germline, CDR1 SEHNR and CDR2 FQNEAQ (reference sequence).

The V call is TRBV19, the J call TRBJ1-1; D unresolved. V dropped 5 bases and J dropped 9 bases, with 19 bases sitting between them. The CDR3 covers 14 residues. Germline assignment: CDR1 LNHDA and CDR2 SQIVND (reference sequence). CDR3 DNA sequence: TGTGCCAGTAGTGTCCCCGGGAGATGGGCCCAAGCTTTCTTT. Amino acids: CASSVPGRWAQAFF.

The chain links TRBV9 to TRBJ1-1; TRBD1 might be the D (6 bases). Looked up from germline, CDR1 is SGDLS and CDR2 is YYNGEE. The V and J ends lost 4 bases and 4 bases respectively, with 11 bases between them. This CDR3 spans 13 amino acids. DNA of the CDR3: TGTGCCAGCAGCCCCAGGACAGTCACTGAAGCTTTCTTT. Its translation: CASSPRTVTEAFF.

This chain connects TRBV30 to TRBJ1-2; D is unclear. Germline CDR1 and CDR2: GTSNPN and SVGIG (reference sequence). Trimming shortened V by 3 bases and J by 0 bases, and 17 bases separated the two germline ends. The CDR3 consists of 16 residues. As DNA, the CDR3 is TGTGCCTGGAGGTTCCAGAGGTCCCCAGCTAACTATGGCTACACCTTC. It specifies CAWRFQRSPANYGYTF.

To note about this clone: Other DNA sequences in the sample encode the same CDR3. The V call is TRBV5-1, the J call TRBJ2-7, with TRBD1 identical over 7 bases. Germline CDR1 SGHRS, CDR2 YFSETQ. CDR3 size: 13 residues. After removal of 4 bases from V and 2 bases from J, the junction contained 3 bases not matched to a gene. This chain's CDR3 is CASSRDSPYEQYF. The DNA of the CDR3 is TGCGCCAGCAGCCGGGACAGTCCCTACGAGCAGTACTTC.

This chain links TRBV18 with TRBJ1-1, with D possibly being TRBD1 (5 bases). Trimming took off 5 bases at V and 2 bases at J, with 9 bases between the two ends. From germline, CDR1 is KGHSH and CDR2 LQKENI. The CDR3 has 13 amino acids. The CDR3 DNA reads TGTGCCAGCTCAGAACAGGTAAACACTGAAGCTTTCTTT. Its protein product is CASSEQVNTEAFF.

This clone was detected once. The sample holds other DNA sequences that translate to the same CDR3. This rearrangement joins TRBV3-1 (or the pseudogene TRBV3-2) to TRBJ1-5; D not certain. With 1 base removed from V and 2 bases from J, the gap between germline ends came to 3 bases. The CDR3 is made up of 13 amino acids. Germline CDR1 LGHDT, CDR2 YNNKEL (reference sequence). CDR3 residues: CASSQAGNQPQHF. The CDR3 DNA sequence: TGTGCCAGCAGCCAAGCCGGCAATCAGCCCCAGCATTTT.

The CDR3 DNA follows: TGTGCCAGCAGCTTGGACAGGGGGGGGTACTATGGCTACACCTTC. This sequence encodes CASSLDRGGYYGYTF. The V gene is TRBV5-8, the J gene TRBJ1-2; 8 bases fit TRBD1. Germline CDR1 SGHTS, CDR2 YDEGEE. CDR3 size: 15 residues. V dropped 0 bases and J dropped 3; count of bases not matched to a gene: 4.

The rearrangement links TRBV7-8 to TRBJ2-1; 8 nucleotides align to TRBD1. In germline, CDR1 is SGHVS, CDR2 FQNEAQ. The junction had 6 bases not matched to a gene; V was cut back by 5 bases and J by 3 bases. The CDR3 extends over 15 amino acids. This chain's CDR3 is CASSKDRGSYNEQFF. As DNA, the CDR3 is TGTGCCAGCAGCAAAGACAGGGGAAGCTACAATGAGCAGTTCTTC.

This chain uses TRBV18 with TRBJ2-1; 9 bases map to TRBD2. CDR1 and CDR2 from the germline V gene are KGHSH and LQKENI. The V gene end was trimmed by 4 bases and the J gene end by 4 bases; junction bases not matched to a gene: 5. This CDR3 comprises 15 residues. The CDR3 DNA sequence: TGTGCCAGCTCACTTACTAGCGGGCCGTACAATGAGCAGTTCTTC. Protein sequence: CASSLTSGPYNEQFF.

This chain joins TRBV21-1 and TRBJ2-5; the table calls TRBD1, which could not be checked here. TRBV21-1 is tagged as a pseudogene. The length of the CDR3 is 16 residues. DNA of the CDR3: TGTGCCAGCAGCAAAGGGTCGGACAGGGGGGCAGAGACCCAGTACTTC. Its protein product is CASSKGSDRGAETQYF.

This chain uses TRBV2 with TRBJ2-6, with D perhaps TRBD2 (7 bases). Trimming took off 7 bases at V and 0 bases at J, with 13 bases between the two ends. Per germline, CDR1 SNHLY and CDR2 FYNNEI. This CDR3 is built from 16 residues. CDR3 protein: CASKGGGYSGANVLTF. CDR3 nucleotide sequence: TGTGCCAGCAAGGGAGGGGGATACTCTGGGGCCAACGTCCTGACTTTC.

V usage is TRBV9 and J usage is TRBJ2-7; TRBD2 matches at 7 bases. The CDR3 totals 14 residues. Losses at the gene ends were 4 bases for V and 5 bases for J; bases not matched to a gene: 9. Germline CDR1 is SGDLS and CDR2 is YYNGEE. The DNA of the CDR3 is TGTGCCAGCAGCCAGATGGGAGGGTCCCACGAGCAGTACTTC. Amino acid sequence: CASSQMGGSHEQYF.

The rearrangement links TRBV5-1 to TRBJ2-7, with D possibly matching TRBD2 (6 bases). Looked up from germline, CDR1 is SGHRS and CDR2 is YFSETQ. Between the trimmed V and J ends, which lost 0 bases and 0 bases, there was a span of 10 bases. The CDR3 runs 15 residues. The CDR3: CASSLVGGPSYEQYF. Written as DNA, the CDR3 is TGCGCCAGCAGCTTGGTGGGAGGCCCCTCCTACGAGCAGTACTTC.

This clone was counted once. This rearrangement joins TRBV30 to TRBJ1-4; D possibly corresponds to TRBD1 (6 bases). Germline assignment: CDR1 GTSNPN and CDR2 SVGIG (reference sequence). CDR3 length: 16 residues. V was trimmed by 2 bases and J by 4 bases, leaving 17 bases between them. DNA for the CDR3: TGTGCCTGGAGTTTGAGAGTAGGGGGAAGTAATGAAAAACTGTTTTTT. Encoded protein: CAWSLRVGGSNEKLFF. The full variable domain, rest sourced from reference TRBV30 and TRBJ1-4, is SQTIHQWPATLVQPVGSPLSLECTVEGTSNPNLYWYRQAAGRGLQLLFYSVGIGQISSEVPQNLSASRPQDRQFILSSKKLLLSDSGFYLCAWSLRVGGSNEKLFFGSGTQLSVL.

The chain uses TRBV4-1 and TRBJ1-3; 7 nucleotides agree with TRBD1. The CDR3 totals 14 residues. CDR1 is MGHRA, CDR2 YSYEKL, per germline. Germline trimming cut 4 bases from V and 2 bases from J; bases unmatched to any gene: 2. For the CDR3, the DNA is TGCGCCAGCAGCCGTCAGGGGGCTGGAAACACCATATATTTT. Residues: CASSRQGAGNTIYF.

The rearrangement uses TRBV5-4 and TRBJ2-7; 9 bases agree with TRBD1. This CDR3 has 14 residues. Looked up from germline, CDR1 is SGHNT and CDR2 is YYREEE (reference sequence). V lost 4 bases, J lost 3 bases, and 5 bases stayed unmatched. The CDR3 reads CASSHGTGNYEQYF. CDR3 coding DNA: TGTGCCAGCAGCCATGGGACAGGGAACTACGAGCAGTACTTC.